What follows is one T cell receptor (beta chain) and its context. This entry comes from a study of T cell responses to AZD1222 COVID-19 vaccine. Assay used: immunoSEQ multiplex PCR; TCRdb lists only in-frame clones, some missing. The sample includes 100,000 to 150,000 clones, under 90% seen only once; the top ten take approximately 6.8%. This specimen was peripheral blood, taken on day 0 of AZD1222 vaccination. This TCR was recovered from an adult in good health.

This CDR3 reads CASSLTAGVGTTNEAFF. The CDR3 nucleotides are TGTGCCAGCAGCTTAACGGCCGGTGTAGGGACTACTAATGAAGCTTTCTTT. The chain has TRBV7-9 and TRBJ1-1; a weak D match, TRBD1 (5 bases). Trimming took off 2 bases at V and 7 bases at J, with 23 bases between the two ends. This CDR3 is 17 amino acids long. CDR1 is SEHNR, CDR2 FQNEAQ, per germline (reference sequence).